The 24 T cell receptor beta chains reported below all come from one sample, sequenced in a study of T-cell memory formation after mild COVID-19. Each CDR3 protein is one row after TCRdb ran MiXCR on the 5' RACE reads. The data show 400,000 to 550,000 distinct CDR3 sequences, with about 23% seen just once and around 13% held by the top ten. Source material: PBMCs or a T cell subset sorted from them (not recorded which). The source of these receptors is an adult woman who had mild COVID-19 (a few samples of this study predate the infection). Cell type and time point are not known.

The V call is TRBV20-1, the J call TRBJ2-7; weak D call: TRBD2 (6 bases). CDR1 DFQATT and CDR2 SNEGSKA come from the germline V gene (reference sequence). This CDR3 comprises 14 residues. V lost 0 bases and J 0 bases, leaving 9 bases between the germline ends. CDR3 residues: CSAREGGSSYEQYF. The CDR3 region has the DNA TGCAGTGCTAGAGAGGGAGGTAGCTCCTACGAGCAGTACTTC.

The chain carries TRBV4-1 and TRBJ1-1; D remains ambiguous. The CDR3 runs to 14 residues. Trimming cost V 3 bases and J 2 bases, with 10 bases left between them. Germline CDR1 and CDR2: MGHRA and YSYEKL. The CDR3 coding sequence is TGCGCCAGCAGCCAGTTTGGCGGTAACACTGAAGCTTTCTTT. It specifies CASSQFGGNTEAFF.

The V call is TRBV6-2 or TRBV6-3, the J call TRBJ1-1; no clear D gene. Germline V gene lookup returns CDR1 MNHEY and CDR2 SVGEGT. Trimming shortened V by 1 base and J by 3 bases, and 3 bases separated the two germline ends. This CDR3 comprises 12 residues. This CDR3 is CASSYWDTEAFF. The CDR3 DNA sequence: TGTGCCAGCAGTTACTGGGACACTGAAGCTTTCTTT.

This clonotype showed up just a few times. The rearrangement uses TRBV20-1 and TRBJ1-2; D ambiguous. Germline V gives CDR1 DFQATT, CDR2 SNEGSKA (reference sequence). The CDR3 has 11 residues. The V end lost 6 bases, the J end lost 8 bases, and 13 bases lay between the germline ends. CDR3 sequence (DNA): TGCAGTGCCCCCCCGGCGAGGGGCTACACCTTC. Its protein is CSAPPARGYTF.

The chain recombines TRBV6-1 with TRBJ1-2, with 8 bases lining up with TRBD1. The CDR3 extends over 13 amino acids. Germline trimming cut 4 bases from V and 8 bases from J; bases unmatched to any gene: 6. CDR1 and CDR2 from the germline V gene are MNHNS and SASEGT. CDR3 DNA sequence: TGTGCCAGCAGTGGGTGGACAGGGTACGGCTACACCTTC. Protein product: CASSGWTGYGYTF.

The J gene is TRBJ2-7, the V gene TRBV6-5; D possibly uses TRBD1 or TRBD2 (5 bases each). Germline loops: CDR1 MNHEY, CDR2 SVGAGI. The CDR3 is 17 amino acids. The V and J ends lost 6 bases and 2 bases respectively, with 23 bases between them. CDR3 loop: CASSFASPGSTAYEQYF. For the CDR3, the DNA is TGTGCCAGCAGCTTCGCCTCCCCAGGGAGTACTGCCTACGAGCAGTACTTC.

The chain recombines TRBV12-3 or TRBV12-4 with TRBJ2-7, with TRBD2 as a possible D gene (7 bases). Trimming cost V 1 base and J 6 bases, with 16 bases left between them. CDR3 length equals 15 residues. For the CDR3, the DNA is TGTGCCAGCAGTTTAGTGAGGGGGGAGGGATCCGAGCAGTACTTC. This sequence encodes CASSLVRGEGSEQYF.

This clonotype was picked up a small number of times. The V gene is TRBV30, the J gene TRBJ2-3; TRBD2 matches 13 bases. The germline gives CDR1 GTSNPN, CDR2 SVGIG (reference sequence). The V segment lost 5 bases and the J segment 0 bases; nucleotides outside the gene matches: 14. The CDR3 contains 19 residues. As DNA, the CDR3 is TGTGCCTGGCGCGAGAGACTAGCGGGAGGCCGAGACAGCACAGATACGCAGTATTTT. Protein product: CAWRERLAGGRDSTDTQYF.

The chain recombines TRBV19 with TRBJ2-7; 8 bases agree with TRBD1. CDR1 is LNHDA and CDR2 is SQIVND in the germline V gene (reference sequence). The CDR3 spans 14 residues. V lost 5 bases to trimming and J lost 3 bases; unmatched junction nucleotides: 6. This CDR3 reads CASSPYRGFYEQYF. In DNA, the CDR3 is TGTGCCAGTAGTCCCTACAGGGGGTTCTACGAGCAGTACTTC.

The rearrangement joins TRBV19 to TRBJ1-4, with unresolved D. CDR1 LNHDA and CDR2 SQIVND come from the germline V gene (reference sequence). The CDR3 is 14 residues long. V was shortened by 9 bases and J by 0 bases, with 11 bases between the two germline ends. The CDR3 bases are TGTGCCAGCCGGAGGGTAGCAACTAATGAAAAACTGTTTTTT. Translating it yields CASRRVATNEKLFF.

The chain is built from TRBV24-1 and TRBJ2-7; a weak D match, TRBD2 (6 bases). Germline V gene data show CDR1 as KGHDR and CDR2 as SFDVKD. The CDR3 extends over 13 amino acids. V lost 6 bases to trimming and J lost 3 bases, with 11 bases between them. The CDR3 spells CATSRAGFYEQYF. The CDR3 region has the DNA TGTGCCACCAGTCGGGCGGGGTTCTACGAGCAGTACTTC.

V usage is TRBV9 and J usage is TRBJ2-5; TRBD2 matches at 9 bases. The CDR3 has 16 amino acids. The V segment lost 1 base and the J segment 3 bases; nucleotides outside the gene matches: 7. Germline CDR1 SGDLS, CDR2 YYNGEE. The CDR3 loop is CASSVSSGGTKETQYF. The DNA of the CDR3 is TGTGCCAGCAGCGTAAGTAGCGGGGGTACGAAAGAGACCCAGTACTTC.

In its sample, this clonotype was seen a few times. V and J are TRBV4-1 and TRBJ2-5; 14 bases match TRBD2. The length of the CDR3 is 19 residues. The germline gives CDR1 MGHRA, CDR2 YSYEKL. J lost 5 bases, V lost 2 bases, and 13 bases had no gene match. CDR3 DNA sequence: TGCGCCAGCAGCCAACCTCCCGGGACTAGCGGGGGAGGGGTTGAGACCCAGTACTTC. It translates to CASSQPPGTSGGGVETQYF.

This clonotype has just one count. The chain carries TRBV10-2 and TRBJ1-6, with D unclear. Trimming pared 6 bases from V and 7 bases from J, leaving 10 bases between. The CDR3 runs 13 residues. Germline V gives CDR1 WSHSY, CDR2 SAAADI. For the CDR3, the DNA is TGCGCCAGCAGGGCAGCTCTAAATTCACCCCTCCACTTT. Its translation: CASRAALNSPLHF.

V gene TRBV19 combines with J gene TRBJ2-7, with 10 bases matching TRBD2. This CDR3 has 13 amino acids. Per the germline V gene, CDR1 is LNHDA and CDR2 is SQIVND (reference sequence). V was clipped by 5 bases and J by 6 bases; unmatched bases: 4. CDR3 DNA sequence: TGTGCCAGTAGTCTCCGACTAGCGGGCGAGCAGTACTTC. It translates to CASSLRLAGEQYF.

This clonotype has only a few counts. V usage is TRBV18 and J usage is TRBJ2-7; the match to TRBD2 covers 8 bases. CDR1 is KGHSH, CDR2 LQKENI, per germline. With 0 bases clipped from V and 2 bases from J, the junction kept 6 bases outside the gene matches. The CDR3 runs to 16 residues. The CDR3 loop is CASSPPPGGPAYEQYF. For the CDR3, the DNA is TGTGCCAGCTCACCACCACCGGGGGGGCCCGCCTACGAGCAGTACTTC. The full variable domain, with the rest looked up from reference TRBV18 and TRBJ2-7, is NAGVMQNPRHLVRRRGQEARLRCSPMKGHSHVYWYRQLPEEGLKFMVYLQKENIIDESGMPKERFSAEFPKEGPSILRIQQVVRGDSAAYFCASSPPPGGPAYEQYFGPGTRLTVT.

This chain connects TRBV20-1 to TRBJ1-4; TRBD1 aligns across 9 bases. Trimming at V came to 5 bases and at J to 7 bases, leaving 11 bases not matched to a gene. There are 15 residues in the CDR3. From germline, CDR1 is DFQATT and CDR2 SNEGSKA (reference sequence). The CDR3 here is CSAGRTGGGGEKLFF. For the CDR3, the DNA is TGCAGTGCTGGTAGAACAGGGGGCGGGGGTGAAAAACTGTTTTTT.

This clonotype showed up just a few times. The rearrangement links TRBV5-6 to TRBJ2-7, with TRBD2 matching 11 bases. Germline values: CDR1 SGHDT, CDR2 YYEEEE. J was trimmed by 5 bases and V by 3 bases; bases with no gene match: 10. This CDR3 is built from 16 residues. The CDR3 loop is CASSSLTSGIIHEQYF. The CDR3 DNA is TGTGCCAGCAGCTCCTTGACTAGCGGGATCATCCACGAGCAGTACTTC.

In its sample, this clonotype was seen once. The chain couples TRBV3-1 to TRBJ1-1; D gene uncertain. V lost 0 bases and J lost 1, with 12 bases in between. Germline CDR1 LGHDT, CDR2 YNNKEL (reference sequence). This CDR3 is 16 amino acids long. CDR3 nucleotide sequence: TGTGCCAGCAGCCAAGAGCGAGTGGGTCGGAACACTGAAGCTTTCTTT. It encodes CASSQERVGRNTEAFF.

This clonotype has a handful of counts. The chain joins TRBV9 to TRBJ2-1; D perhaps matches TRBD1 (7 bases). CDR3 length: 14 amino acids. Trimming pared 4 bases from V and 9 bases from J, leaving 17 bases between. The germline V gene has CDR1 SGDLS and CDR2 YYNGEE. DNA of the CDR3: TGTGCCAGCAGCCCAGACAGGGAGGTCGGTGAGCAGTTCTTC. Protein sequence: CASSPDREVGEQFF.

J is TRBJ2-7 and V is TRBV4-1, with TRBD2 identical over 13 bases. In germline, CDR1 is MGHRA, CDR2 YSYEKL. The CDR3 totals 16 residues. Losses at the gene ends were 3 bases for V and 3 bases for J; bases not matched to a gene: 5. CDR3 sequence reads: CASSHAGTSGDYEQYF. The CDR3 bases are TGCGCCAGCAGCCACGCCGGGACTAGCGGGGACTACGAGCAGTACTTC.

This clonotype has only a few counts. The CDR3 DNA sequence: TGTGCCAGCAGCCAAACCCCGGAGAGCGGGGGCCTCACCGGGGAGCTGTTTTTT. Translation: CASSQTPESGGLTGELFF. The chain combines TRBV4-2 with TRBJ2-2; 8 positions match TRBD2. V dropped 2 bases and J dropped 4; count of bases not matched to a gene: 12. The germline CDR1 and CDR2 sequences are LGHNA and YNFKEQ. The CDR3 has 18 residues.

This clonotype has a single count. Written as DNA, the CDR3 is TGCAGTGCTAGACCCGCGGCGGATAGCAATCAGCCCCAGCATTTT. Protein: CSARPAADSNQPQHF. This chain joins TRBV20-1 and TRBJ1-5, with D uncertain. Germline loops: CDR1 DFQATT, CDR2 SNEGSKA (reference sequence). The ends were cut back, 2 bases at V and 0 bases at J, with 11 bases in the middle. This CDR3 has 15 amino acids.

This clonotype occurred a few times. This rearrangement joins TRBV5-1 to TRBJ2-5; the D call may be TRBD1 or TRBD2 (5 bases each). The CDR3 contains 16 residues. The germline V and J ends were trimmed by 0 bases and 5 bases, with 17 bases remaining between them. Per germline, CDR1 SGHRS and CDR2 YFSETQ. The CDR3 DNA reads as TGCGCCAGCAGCTTGGCCGCCGGGACCGGAAGGGAGACCCAGTACTTC. Protein product: CASSLAAGTGRETQYF. Full variable domain (missing parts from reference TRBV5-1 and TRBJ2-5): KAGVTQTPRYLIKTRGQQVTLSCSPISGHRSVSWYQQTPGQGLQFLFEYFSETQRNKGNFPGRFSGRQFSNSRSEMNVSTLELGDSALYLCASSLAAGTGRETQYFGPGTRLLVL.